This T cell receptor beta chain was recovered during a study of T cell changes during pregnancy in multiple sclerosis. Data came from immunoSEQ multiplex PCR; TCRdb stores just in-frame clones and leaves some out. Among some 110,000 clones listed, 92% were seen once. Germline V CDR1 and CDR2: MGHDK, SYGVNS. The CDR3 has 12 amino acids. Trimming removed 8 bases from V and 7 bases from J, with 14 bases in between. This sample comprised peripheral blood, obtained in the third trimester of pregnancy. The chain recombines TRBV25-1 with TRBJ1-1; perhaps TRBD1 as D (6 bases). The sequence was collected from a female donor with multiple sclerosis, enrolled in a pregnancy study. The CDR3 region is CASRREGGEAFF. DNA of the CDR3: TGTGCCAGCCGCCGGGAGGGGGGTGAAGCTTTCTTT.